The sequence of this T cell receptor beta chain was determined in a study of early T cells in non-severe SARS-CoV-2 infection. Background on the study: Sequenced material consisted of bulk RNA (from unsorted whole blood), and chains were unpaired.

TCRdb used MiXCR to reprocess the 5' RACE reads, holding one entry per CDR3 protein. Among 50,000 to 70,000 distinct CDR3 sequences listed, under 15% were seen once. CDR1 is MDHEN and CDR2 is SYDVKM in the germline V gene. The CDR3 loop spans 14 amino acids. V was cut by 3 bases and J by 5 bases, with 13 bases left in between. A word on this clonotype: What it recognizes is unknown.

Whole-study findings and limits: Reliance on VDJdb matching favored anti-spike CD8 responses; private and CD4 specificities were missed.

The sample consisted of whole blood, taken at baseline. The chain employs TRBV28 and TRBJ1-2, with D maybe TRBD1 (5 bases). The sequence was obtained from an adult who was a healthcare worker with PCR-confirmed SARS-CoV-2 infection or an uninfected control (not recorded which). CDR3 DNA: TGTGCCAGCAGTTTTTCCGGGACGATATATGGCTACACCTTC. This codes for CASSFSGTIYGYTF.